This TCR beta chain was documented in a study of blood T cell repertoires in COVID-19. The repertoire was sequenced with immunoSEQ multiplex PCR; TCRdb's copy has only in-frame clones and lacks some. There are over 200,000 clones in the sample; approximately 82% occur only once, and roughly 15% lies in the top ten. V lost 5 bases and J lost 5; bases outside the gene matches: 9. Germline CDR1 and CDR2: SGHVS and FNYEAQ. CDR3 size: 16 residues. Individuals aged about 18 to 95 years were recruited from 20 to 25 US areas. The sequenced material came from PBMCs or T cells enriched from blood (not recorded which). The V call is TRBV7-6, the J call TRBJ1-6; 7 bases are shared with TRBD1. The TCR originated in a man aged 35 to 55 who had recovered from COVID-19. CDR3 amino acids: CASSPRQGGNNSPLHF. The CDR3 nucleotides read TGTGCCAGCAGCCCCCGACAGGGCGGAAATAATTCACCCCTCCACTTT.